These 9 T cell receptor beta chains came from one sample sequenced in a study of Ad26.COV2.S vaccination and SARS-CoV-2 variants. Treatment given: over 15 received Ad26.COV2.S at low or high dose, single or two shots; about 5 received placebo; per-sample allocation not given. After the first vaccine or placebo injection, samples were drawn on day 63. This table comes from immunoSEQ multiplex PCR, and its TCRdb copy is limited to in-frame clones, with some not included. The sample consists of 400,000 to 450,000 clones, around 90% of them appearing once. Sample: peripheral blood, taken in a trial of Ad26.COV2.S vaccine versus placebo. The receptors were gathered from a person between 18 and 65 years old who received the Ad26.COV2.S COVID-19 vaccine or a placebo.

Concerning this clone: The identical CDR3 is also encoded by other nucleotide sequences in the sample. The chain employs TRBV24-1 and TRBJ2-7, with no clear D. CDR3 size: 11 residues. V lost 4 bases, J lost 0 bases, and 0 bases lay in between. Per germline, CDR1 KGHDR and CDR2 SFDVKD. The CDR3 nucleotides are TGTGCCACCAGTGACTCCTACGAGCAGTACTTC. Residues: CATSDSYEQYF.

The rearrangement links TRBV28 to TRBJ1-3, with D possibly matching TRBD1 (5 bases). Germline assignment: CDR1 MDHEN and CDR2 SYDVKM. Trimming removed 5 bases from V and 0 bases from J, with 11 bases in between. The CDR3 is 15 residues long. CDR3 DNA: TGTGCCAGCAGTCTCACAGGTAGCTCTGGAAACACCATATATTTT. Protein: CASSLTGSSGNTIYF.

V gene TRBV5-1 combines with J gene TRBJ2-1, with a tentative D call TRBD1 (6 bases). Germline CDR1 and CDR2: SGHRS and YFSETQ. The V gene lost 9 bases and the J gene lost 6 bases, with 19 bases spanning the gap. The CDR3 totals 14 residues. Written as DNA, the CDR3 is TGCGCCATCCCTGAGGAGAGGGGGACCAATGAGCAGTTCTTC. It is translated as CAIPEERGTNEQFF.

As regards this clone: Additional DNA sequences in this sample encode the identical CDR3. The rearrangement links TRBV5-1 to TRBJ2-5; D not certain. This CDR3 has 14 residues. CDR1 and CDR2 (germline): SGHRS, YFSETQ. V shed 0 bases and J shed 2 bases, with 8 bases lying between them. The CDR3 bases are TGCGCCAGCAGCTTGGAGGGCAGTCAAGAGACCCAGTACTTC. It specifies CASSLEGSQETQYF.

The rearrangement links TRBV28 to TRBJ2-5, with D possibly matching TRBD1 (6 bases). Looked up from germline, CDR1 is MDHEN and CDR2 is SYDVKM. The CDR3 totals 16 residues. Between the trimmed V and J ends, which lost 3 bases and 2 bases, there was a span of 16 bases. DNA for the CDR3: TGTGCCAGCAGTTTGATACAGGGTATTGTACAAGAGACCCAGTACTTC. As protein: CASSLIQGIVQETQYF.

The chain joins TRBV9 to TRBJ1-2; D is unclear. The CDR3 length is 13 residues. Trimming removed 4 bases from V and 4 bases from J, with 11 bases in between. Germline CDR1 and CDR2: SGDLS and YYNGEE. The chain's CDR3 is CASSPQLSYGYTF. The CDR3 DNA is TGTGCCAGCAGCCCCCAGCTTTCCTATGGCTACACCTTC.

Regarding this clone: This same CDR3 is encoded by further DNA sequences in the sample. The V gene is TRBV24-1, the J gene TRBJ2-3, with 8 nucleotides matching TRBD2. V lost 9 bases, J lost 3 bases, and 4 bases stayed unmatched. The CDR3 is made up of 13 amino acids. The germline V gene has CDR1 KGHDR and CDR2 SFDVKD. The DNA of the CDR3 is TGTGCCACCTCCCGGGGGGGGACAGATACGCAGTATTTT. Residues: CATSRGGTDTQYF.

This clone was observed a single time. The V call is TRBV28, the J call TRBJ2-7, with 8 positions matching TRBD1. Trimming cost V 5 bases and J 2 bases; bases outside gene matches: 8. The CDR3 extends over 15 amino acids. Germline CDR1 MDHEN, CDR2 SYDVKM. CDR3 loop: CASSETGGRAYEQYF. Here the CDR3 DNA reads TGTGCCAGCAGTGAAACAGGGGGTCGCGCCTACGAGCAGTACTTC.

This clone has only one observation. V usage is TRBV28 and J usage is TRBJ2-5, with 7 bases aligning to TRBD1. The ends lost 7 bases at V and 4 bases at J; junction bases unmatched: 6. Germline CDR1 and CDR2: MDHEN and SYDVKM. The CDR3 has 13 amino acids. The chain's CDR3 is CASNRQGGETQYF. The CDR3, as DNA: TGTGCCAGCAACCGACAGGGTGGAGAGACCCAGTACTTC.